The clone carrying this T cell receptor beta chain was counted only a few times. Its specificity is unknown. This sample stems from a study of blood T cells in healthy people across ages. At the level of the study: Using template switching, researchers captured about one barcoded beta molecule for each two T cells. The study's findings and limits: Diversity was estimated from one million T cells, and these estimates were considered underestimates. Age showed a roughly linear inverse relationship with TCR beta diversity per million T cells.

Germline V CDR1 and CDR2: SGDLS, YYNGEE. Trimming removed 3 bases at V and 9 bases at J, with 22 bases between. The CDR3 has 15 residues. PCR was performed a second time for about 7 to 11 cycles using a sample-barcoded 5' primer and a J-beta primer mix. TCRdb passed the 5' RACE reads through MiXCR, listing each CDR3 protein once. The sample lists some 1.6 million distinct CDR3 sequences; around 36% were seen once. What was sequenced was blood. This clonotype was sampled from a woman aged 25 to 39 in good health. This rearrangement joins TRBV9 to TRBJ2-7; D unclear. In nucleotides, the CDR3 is TGTGCCAGCAGCGCGGCAGGATACGTTGTCGAAAGGCAGTACTTC. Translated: CASSAAGYVVERQYF.